The clone carrying this T cell receptor (beta chain) was recorded a few times. This specimen comes from a study of blood T cell repertoires in COVID-19. Looking at the study overall: From the United States, Italy and Spain came samples of acute and convalescent COVID-19.

Per the study methods: Reference gene primer amplification gave estimated nucleated cell counts. Assay: immunoSEQ multiplex PCR; the TCRdb copy retains only in-frame clones and omits some. That table is the source of V, J and clone size, and D and trimming were worked out from the DNA. This repertoire shows about 180,000 clones, about 80% found once; its top ten account for 8% to 9.5%. Trimming shortened V by 0 bases and J by 8 bases, and 13 bases separated the two germline ends. The CDR3 contains 14 residues. Germline V gives CDR1 LNHNV, CDR2 YYDKDF (reference sequence). The sequence came from a woman aged 70-85 years with acute or convalescent COVID-19. J is TRBJ1-2 and V is TRBV15; unclear D gene. Sequencing was carried out using peripheral blood. CDR3 sequence (DNA): TGTGCCACCAGCAGAGATTTTTGGGGAGGGGGCTACACCTTC. Residues: CATSRDFWGGGYTF.